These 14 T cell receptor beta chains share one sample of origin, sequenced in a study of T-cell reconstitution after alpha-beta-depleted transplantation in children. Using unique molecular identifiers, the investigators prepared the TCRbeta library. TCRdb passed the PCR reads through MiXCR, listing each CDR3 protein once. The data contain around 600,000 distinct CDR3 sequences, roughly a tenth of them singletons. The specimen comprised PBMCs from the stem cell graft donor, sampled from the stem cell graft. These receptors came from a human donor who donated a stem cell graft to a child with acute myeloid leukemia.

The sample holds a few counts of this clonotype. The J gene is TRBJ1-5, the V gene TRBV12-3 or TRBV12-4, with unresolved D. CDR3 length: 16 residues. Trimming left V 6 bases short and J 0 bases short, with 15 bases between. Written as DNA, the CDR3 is TGTGCCAGCAGCCGCCGTGGGGTGAATAGCAATCAGCCCCAGCATTTT. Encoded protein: CASSRRGVNSNQPQHF.

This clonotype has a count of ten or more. The CDR3 reads CSARPAGRGSSYNEQFF. Here the CDR3 DNA reads TGCAGTGCTAGACCTGCGGGGCGGGGGAGCTCCTACAATGAGCAGTTCTTC. V usage is TRBV20-1 and J usage is TRBJ2-1; 7 bases are shared with TRBD2. V shed 2 bases and J 0 bases; nucleotides not matched to a gene: 10. Germline CDR1 DFQATT, CDR2 SNEGSKA (reference sequence). The CDR3 covers 17 residues.

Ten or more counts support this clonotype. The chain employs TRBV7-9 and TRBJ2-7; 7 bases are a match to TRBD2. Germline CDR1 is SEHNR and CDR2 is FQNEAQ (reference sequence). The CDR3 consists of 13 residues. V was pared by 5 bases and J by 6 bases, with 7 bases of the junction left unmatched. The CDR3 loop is CASSTRTSAEQYF. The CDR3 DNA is TGTGCCAGCAGCACCCGGACTAGTGCCGAGCAGTACTTC.

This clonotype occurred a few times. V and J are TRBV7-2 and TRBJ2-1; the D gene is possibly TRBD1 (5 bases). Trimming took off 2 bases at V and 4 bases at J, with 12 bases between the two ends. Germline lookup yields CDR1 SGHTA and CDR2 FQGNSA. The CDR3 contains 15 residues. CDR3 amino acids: CASSLKATGYNEQFF. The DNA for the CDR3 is TGTGCCAGCAGCTTAAAGGCTACAGGATACAATGAGCAGTTCTTC.

CDR3: CASSIGDRVAFF. CDR3 in DNA: TGTGCCAGCAGTATCGGGGACAGGGTAGCTTTCTTT. The genes are TRBV28 and TRBJ1-1, with TRBD1 matching 9 bases. J was trimmed by 10 bases and V by 5 bases; bases with no gene match: 5. The germline V gene has CDR1 MDHEN and CDR2 SYDVKM. This CDR3 has 12 residues.

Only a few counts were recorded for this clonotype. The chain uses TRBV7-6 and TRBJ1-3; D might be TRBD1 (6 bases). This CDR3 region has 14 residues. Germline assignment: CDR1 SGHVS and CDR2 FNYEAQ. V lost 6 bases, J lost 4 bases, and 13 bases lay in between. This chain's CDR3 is CASRSTGLGNTIYF. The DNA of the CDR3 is TGTGCCAGCAGGTCTACAGGGCTCGGAAACACCATATATTTT.

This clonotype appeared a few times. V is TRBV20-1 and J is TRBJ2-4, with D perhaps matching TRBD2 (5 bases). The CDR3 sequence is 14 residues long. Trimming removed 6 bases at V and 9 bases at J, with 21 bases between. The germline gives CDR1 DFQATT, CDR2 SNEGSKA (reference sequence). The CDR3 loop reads CSARPGSKRGIQYF. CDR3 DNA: TGCAGTGCCCGACCCGGATCGAAACGGGGCATTCAGTACTTC.

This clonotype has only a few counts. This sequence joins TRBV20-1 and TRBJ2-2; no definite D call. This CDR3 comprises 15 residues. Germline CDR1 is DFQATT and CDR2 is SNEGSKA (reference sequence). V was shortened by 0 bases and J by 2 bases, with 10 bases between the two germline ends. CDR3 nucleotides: TGCAGTGCTAGAGATTACTTATCAAACACCGGGGAGCTGTTTTTT. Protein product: CSARDYLSNTGELFF.

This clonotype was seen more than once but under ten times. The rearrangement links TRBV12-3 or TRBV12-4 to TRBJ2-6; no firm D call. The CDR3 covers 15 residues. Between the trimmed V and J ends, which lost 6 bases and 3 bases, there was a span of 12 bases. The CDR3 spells CASSRTSFGANVLTF. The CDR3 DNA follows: TGTGCCAGCAGCCGAACAAGTTTTGGGGCCAACGTCCTGACTTTC.

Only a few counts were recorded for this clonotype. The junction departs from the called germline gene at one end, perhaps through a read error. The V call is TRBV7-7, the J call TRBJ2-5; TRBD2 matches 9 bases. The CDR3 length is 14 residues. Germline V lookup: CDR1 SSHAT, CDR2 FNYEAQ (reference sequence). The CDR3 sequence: CASSSSGRSETQYF. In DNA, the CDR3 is TGTGCTAGCAGCAGTAGCGGGAGATCAGAGACCCAGTACTTC. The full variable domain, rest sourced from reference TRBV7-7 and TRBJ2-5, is GAGVSQSPRYKVTKRGQDVTLRCDPISSHATLYWYQQALGQGPEFLTYFNYEAQPDKSGLPSDRFSAERPEGSISTLTIQRTEQRDSAMYRCASSSSGRSETQYFGPGTRLLVL.

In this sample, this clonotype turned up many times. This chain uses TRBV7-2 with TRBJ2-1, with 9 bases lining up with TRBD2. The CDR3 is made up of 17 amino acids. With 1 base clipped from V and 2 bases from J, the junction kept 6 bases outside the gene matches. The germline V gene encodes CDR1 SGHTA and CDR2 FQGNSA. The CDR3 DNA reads TGTGCCAGCAGCTTAGTTATAGCGGGAGCCCCCTACAATGAGCAGTTCTTC. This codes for CASSLVIAGAPYNEQFF.

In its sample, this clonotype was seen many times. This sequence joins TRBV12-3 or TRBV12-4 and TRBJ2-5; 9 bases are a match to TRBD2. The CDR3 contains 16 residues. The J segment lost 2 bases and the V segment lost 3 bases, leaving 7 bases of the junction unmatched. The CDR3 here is CASSFGAGGPQETQYF. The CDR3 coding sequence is TGTGCCAGCAGTTTCGGCGCGGGAGGGCCGCAAGAGACCCAGTACTTC.

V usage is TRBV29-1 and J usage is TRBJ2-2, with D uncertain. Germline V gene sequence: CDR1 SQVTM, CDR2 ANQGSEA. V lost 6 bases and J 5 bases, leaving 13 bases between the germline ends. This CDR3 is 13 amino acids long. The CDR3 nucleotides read TGCAGCGTAGCCCTAGGTTCGACCGGGGAGCTGTTTTTT. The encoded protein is CSVALGSTGELFF.

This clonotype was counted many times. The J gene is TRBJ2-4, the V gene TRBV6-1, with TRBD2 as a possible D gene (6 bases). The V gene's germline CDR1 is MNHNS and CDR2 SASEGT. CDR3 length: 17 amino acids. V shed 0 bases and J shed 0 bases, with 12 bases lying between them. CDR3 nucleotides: TGTGCCAGCAGTGAAGCCAGTCCCGGGGGAGCCAAAAACATTCAGTACTTC. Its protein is CASSEASPGGAKNIQYF.